This TCR beta chain derives from a study of shared clonotypes between healthy human individuals. This CDR3 is built from 15 residues. V was clipped by 7 bases and J by 0 bases, with 16 bases between them. Germline V gene sequence: CDR1 MDHEN, CDR2 SYDVKM. Study-level results: Researchers sampled only blood; tissue repertoires likely differ.

A remark on this clone: The antigen remains unidentified.

In the naive CD8 group, cells lacked CD45RO and were positively selected for CCR7, so terminally differentiated effector memory CD45RA+ cells were left out. This table comes from immunoSEQ multiplex PCR, and its TCRdb copy is limited to in-frame clones, with some not included. The repertoire consists of hundreds of thousands of clones, with roughly 95% occurring once and the leading ten covering approximately 0.12%. This chain connects TRBV28 to TRBJ2-7; D remains unclear. This sequence was found in a young woman in good health. The sample comprised naive CD8+ T cells sorted from blood. In DNA, the CDR3 is TGTGCCAGCACCTACAGACCGCTGAGCTCCTACGAGCAGTACTTC. It is translated as CASTYRPLSSYEQYF. The full variable domain, completed using reference TRBV28 and TRBJ2-7, is DVKVTQSSRYLVKRTGEKVFLECVQDMDHENMFWYRQDPGLGLRLIYFSYDVKMKEKGDIPEGYSVSREKKERFSLILESASTNQTSMYLCASTYRPLSSYEQYFGPGTRLTVT.